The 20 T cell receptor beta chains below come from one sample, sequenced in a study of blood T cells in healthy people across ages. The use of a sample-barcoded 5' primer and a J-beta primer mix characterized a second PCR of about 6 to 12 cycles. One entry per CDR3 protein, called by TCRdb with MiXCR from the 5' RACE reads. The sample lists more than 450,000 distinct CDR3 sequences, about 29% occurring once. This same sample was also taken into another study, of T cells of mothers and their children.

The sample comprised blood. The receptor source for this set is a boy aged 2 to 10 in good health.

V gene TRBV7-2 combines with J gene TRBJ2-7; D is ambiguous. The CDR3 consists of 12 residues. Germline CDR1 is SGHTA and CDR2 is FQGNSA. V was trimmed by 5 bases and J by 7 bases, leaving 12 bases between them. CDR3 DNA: TGTGCCAGCAGCCCAGATAGGCGTGAGCAGTACTTC. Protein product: CASSPDRREQYF.

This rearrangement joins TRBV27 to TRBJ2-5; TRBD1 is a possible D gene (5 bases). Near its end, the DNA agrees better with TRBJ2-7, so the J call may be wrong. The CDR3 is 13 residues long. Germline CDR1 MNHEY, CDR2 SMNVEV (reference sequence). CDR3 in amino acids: CASSFVDSYEQYF. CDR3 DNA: TGTGCCAGCAGTTTTGTTGACAGCTACGAGCAGTACTTC.

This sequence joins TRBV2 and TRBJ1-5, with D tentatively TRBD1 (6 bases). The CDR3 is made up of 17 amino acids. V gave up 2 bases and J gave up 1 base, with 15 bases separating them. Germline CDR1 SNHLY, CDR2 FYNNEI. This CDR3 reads CASSERIAGASNQPQHF. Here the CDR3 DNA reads TGTGCCAGCAGTGAAAGGATAGCAGGGGCAAGCAATCAGCCCCAGCATTTT.

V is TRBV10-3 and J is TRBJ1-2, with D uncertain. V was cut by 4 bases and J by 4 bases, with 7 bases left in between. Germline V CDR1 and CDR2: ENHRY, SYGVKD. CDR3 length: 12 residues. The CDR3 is CAISGGRYGYTF. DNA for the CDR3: TGTGCCATCAGTGGCGGCCGCTATGGCTACACCTTC.

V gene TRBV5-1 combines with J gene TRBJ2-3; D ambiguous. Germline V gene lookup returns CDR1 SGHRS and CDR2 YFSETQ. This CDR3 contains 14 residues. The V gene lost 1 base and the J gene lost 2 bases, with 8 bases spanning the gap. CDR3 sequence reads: CASSLTDNTDTQYF. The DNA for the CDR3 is TGCGCCAGCAGCTTGACAGATAACACAGATACGCAGTATTTT.

The CDR3 protein is CASKGTGGDEQYF. The CDR3 DNA sequence: TGTGCCAGCAAAGGTACGGGAGGGGACGAGCAGTACTTC. The rearrangement links TRBV27 to TRBJ2-7; TRBD2 matches 8 bases. Germline assignment: CDR1 MNHEY and CDR2 SMNVEV (reference sequence). Germline trimming cut 7 bases from V and 5 bases from J; bases unmatched to any gene: 7. The CDR3 is 13 amino acids.

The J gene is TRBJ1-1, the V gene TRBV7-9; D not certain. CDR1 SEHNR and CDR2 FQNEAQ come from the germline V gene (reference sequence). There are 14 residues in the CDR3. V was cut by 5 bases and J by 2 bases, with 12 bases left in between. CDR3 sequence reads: CASSPAKFNTEAFF. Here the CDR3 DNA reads TGTGCCAGCAGCCCCGCAAAGTTTAACACTGAAGCTTTCTTT.

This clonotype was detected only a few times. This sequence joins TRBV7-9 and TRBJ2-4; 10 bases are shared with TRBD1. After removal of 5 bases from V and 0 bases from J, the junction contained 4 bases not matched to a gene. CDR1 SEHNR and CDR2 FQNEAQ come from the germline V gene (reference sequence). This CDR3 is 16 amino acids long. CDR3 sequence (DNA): TGTGCCAGCAGCGTCGGGACAGGGGTAGCCAAAAACATTCAGTACTTC. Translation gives CASSVGTGVAKNIQYF.

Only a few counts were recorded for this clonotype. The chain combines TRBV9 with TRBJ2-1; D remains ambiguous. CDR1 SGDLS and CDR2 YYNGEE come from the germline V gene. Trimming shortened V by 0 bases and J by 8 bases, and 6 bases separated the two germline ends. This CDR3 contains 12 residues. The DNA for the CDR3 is TGTGCCAGCAGCGTAGAAGGGTATGAGCAGTTCTTC. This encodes CASSVEGYEQFF.

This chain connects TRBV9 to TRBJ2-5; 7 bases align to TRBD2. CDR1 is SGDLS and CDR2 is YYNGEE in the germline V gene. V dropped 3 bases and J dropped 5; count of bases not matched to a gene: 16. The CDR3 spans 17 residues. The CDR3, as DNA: TGTGCCAGCAGCGCCCATCTAGCGGTGGGATTTTTGGAGACCCAGTACTTC. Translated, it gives CASSAHLAVGFLETQYF.

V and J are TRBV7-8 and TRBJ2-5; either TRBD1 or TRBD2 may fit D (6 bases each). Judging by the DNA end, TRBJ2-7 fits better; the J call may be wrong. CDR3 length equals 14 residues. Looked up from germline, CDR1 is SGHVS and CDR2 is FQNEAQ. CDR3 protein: CASSKGGGLYEQYF. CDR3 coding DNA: TGTGCCAGCAGCAAAGGAGGGGGGCTCTACGAGCAGTACTTC.

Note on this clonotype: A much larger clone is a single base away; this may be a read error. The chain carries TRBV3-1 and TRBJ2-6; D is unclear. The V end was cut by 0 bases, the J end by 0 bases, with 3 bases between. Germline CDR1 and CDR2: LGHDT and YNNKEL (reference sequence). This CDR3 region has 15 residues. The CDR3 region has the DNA TGTGCCAGCAGCCAAGACATCTCTGGGGCCAACGTCCTGACTTTC. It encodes CASSQDISGANVLTF.

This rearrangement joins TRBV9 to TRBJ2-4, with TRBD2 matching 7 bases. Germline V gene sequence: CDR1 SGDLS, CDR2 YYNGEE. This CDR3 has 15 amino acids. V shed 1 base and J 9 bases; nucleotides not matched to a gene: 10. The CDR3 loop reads CASSVTGGGGSIQYF. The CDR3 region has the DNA TGTGCCAGCAGCGTAACAGGCGGGGGTGGAAGCATTCAGTACTTC.

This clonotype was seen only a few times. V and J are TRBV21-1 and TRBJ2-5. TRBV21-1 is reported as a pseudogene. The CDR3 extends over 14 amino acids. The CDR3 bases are TGTGCCAGCAGCTTCCTAGGGTTCCAAGAGACCCAGTACTTC. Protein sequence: CASSFLGFQETQYF.

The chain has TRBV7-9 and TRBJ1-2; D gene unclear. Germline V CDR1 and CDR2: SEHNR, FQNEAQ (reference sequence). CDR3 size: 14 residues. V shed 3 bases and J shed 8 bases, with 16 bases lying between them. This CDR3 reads CASSLGQTAWGYTF. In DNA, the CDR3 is TGTGCCAGCAGCTTGGGCCAGACCGCTTGGGGCTACACCTTC.

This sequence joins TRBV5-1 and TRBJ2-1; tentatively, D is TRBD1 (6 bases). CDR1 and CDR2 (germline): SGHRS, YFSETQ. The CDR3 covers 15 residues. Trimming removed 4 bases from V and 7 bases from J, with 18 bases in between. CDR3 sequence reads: CASSPGHSGGNEQFF. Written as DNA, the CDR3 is TGCGCCAGCAGCCCGGGACATTCGGGCGGTAATGAGCAGTTCTTC.

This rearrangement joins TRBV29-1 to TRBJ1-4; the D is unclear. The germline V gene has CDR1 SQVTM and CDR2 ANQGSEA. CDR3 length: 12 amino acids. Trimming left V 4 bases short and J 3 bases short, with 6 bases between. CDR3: CSVVDPNEKLFF. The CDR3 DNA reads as TGCAGCGTTGTTGATCCTAATGAAAAACTGTTTTTT. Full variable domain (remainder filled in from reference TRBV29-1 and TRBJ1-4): SAVISQKPSRDICQRGTSLTIQCQVDSQVTMMFWYRQQPGQSLTLIATANQGSEATYESGFVIDKFPISRPNLTFSTLTVSNMSPEDSSIYLCSVVDPNEKLFFGSGTQLSVL.

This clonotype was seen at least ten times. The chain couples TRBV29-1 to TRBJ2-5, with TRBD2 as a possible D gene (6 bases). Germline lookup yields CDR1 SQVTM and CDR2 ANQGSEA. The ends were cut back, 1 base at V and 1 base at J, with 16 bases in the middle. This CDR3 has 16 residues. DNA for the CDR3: TGCAGCGTTGAAGGGATTCGGGGGAAGACCCAAGAGACCCAGTACTTC. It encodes CSVEGIRGKTQETQYF.

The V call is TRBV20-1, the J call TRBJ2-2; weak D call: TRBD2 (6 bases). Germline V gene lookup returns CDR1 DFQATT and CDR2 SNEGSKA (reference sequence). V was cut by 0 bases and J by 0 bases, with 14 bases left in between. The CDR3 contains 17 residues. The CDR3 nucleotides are TGCAGTGCTAGAGATAGGAGGGGCAGGGCGAACACCGGGGAGCTGTTTTTT. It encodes CSARDRRGRANTGELFF.

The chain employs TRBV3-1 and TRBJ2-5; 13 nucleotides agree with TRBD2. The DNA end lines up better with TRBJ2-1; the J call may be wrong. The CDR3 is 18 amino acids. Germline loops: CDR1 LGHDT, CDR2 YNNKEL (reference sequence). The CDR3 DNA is TGTGCCAGCAGCCAAGTAACCGGACTAGCGGGGGTCGACAATGAGCAGTTCTTC. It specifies CASSQVTGLAGVDNEQFF.